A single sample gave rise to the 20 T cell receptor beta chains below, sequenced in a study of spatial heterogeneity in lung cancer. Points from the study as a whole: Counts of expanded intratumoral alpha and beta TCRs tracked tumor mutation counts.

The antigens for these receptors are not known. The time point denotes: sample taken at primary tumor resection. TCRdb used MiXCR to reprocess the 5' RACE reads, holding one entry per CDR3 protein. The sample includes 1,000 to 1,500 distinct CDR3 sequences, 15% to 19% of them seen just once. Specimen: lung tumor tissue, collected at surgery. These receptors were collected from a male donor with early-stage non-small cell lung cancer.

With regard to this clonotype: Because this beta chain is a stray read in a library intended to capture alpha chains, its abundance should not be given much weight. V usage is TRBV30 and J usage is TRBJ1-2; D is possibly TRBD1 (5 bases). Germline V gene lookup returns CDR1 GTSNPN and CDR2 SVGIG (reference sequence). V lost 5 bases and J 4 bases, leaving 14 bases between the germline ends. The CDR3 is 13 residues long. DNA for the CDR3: TGTGCCTGGTCTTCCAGGGCTGGCTATGGCTACACCTTC. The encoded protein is CAWSSRAGYGYTF.

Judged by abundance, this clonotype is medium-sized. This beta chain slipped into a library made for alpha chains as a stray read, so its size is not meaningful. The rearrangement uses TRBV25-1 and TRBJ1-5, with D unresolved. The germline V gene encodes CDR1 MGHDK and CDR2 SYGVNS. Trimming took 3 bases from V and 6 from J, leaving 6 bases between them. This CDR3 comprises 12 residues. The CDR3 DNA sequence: TGTGCCAGCAGTGATACGGGTCAGCCCCAGCATTTT. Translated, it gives CASSDTGQPQHF.

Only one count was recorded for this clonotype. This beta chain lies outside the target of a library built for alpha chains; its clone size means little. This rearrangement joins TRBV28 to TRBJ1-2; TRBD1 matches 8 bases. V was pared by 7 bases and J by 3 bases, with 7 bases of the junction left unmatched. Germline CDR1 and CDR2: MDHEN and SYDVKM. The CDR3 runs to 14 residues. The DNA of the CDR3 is TGTGCCAGCACCACGCAGGGGGCTGACTATGGCTACACCTTC. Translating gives CASTTQGADYGYTF.

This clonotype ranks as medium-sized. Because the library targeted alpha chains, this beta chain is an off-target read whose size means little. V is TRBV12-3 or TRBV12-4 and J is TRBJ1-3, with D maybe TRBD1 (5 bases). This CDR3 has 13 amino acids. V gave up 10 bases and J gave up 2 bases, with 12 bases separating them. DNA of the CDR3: TGTGCCACCGCCGACAGTGCTGGAAACACCATATATTTT. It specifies CATADSAGNTIYF.

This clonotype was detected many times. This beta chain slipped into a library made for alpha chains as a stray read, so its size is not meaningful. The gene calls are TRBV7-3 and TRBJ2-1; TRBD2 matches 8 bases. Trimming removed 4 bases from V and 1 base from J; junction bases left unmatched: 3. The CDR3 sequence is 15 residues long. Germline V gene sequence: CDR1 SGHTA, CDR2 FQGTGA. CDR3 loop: CASSSTSGSYNEQFF. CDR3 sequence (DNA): TGTGCCAGCAGCTCCACTAGCGGATCCTACAATGAGCAGTTCTTC.

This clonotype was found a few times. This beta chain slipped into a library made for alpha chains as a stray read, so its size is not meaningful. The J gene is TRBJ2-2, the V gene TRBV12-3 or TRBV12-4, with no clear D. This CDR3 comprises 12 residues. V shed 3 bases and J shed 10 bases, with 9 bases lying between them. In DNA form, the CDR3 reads TGTGCCAGCAGTTTGTCAACGGTGGAGCTGTTTTTT. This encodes CASSLSTVELFF.

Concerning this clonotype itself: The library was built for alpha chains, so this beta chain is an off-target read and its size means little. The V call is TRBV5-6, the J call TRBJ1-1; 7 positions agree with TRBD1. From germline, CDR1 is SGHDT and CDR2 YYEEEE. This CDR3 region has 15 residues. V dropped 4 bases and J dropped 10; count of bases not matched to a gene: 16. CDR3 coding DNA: TGTGCCAGCAGCACGGGACAGTTCGTTCAAGGTCTAGCTTTCTTT. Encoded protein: CASSTGQFVQGLAFF.

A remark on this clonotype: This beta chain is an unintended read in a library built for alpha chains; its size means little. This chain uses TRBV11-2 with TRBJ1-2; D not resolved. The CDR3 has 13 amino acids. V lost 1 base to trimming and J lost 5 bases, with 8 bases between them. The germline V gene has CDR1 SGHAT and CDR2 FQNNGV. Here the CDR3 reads CASSLGGFYGYTF. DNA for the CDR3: TGTGCCAGCAGCTTAGGGGGTTTTTATGGCTACACCTTC.

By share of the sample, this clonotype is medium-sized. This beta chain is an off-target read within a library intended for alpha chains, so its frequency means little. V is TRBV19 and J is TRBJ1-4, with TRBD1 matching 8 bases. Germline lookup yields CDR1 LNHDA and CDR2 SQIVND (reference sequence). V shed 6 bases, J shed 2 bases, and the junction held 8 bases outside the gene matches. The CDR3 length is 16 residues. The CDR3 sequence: CASRRQGISTNEKLFF. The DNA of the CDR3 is TGTGCCAGTAGAAGACAGGGGATATCTACTAATGAAAAACTGTTTTTT.

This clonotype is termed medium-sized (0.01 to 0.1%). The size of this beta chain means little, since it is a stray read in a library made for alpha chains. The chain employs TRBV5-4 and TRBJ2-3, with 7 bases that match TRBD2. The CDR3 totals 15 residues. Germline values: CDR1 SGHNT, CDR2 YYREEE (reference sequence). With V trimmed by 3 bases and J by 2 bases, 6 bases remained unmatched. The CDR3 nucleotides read TGTGCCAGCAGCTCACCCGGGACTAACACAGATACGCAGTATTTT. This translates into CASSSPGTNTDTQYF.

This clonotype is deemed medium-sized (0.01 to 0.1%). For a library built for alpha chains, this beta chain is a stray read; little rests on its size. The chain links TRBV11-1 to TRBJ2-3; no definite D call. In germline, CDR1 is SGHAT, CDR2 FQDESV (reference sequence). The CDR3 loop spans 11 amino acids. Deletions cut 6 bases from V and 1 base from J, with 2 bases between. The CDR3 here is CASRGTDTQYF. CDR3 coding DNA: TGTGCCAGCAGGGGCACAGATACGCAGTATTTT.

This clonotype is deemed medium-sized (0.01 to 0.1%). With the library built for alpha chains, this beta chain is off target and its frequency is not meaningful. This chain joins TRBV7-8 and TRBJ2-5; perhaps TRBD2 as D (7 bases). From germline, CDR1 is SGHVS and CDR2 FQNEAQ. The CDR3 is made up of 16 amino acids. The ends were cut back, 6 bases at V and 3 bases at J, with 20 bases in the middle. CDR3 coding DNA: TGTGCCAGCAGTCTAAGACGGGCGGGGGCGAAAGAGACCCAGTACTTC. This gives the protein CASSLRRAGAKETQYF.

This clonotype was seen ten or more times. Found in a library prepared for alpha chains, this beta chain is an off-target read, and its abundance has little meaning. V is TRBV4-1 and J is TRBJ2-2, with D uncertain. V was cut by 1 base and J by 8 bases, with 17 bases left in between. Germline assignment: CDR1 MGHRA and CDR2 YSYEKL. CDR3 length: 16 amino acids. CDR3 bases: TGCGCCAGCAGCCAAGTCGAAAGGAGAGATAGGGGGGAGCTGTTTTTT. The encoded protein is CASSQVERRDRGELFF.

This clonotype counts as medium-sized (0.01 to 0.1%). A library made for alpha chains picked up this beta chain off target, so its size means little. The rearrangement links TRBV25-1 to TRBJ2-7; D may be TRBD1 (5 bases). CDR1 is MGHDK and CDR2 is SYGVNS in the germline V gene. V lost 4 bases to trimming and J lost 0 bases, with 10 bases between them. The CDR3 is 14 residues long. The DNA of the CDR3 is TGTGCCAGCAGTGTGGACACGAGCTCCTACGAGCAGTACTTC. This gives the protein CASSVDTSSYEQYF.

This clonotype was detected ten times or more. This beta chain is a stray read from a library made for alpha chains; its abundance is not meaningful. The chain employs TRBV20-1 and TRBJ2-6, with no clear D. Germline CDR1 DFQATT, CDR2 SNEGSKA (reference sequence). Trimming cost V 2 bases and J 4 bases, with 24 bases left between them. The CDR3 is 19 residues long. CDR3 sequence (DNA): TGCAGTGCTAGACCCGCGTTGGCCACAAGCAAGTCCGGGGCCAACGTCCTGACTTTC. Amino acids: CSARPALATSKSGANVLTF.

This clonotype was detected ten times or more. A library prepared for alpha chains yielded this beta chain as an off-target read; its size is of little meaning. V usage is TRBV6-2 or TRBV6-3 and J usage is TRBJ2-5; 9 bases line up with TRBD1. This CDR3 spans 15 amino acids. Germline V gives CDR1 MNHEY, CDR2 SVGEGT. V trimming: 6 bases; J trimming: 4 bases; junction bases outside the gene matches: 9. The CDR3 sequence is CASSIGQGTAETQYF. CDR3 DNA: TGTGCCAGCAGCATCGGACAGGGGACGGCAGAGACCCAGTACTTC.

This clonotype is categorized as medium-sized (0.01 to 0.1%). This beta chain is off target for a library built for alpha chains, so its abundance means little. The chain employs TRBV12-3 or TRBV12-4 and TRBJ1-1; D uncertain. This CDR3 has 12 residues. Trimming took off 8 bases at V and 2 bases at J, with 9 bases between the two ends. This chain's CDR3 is CASSYSNTEAFF. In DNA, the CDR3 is TGTGCCAGCTCGTACAGTAACACTGAAGCTTTCTTT.

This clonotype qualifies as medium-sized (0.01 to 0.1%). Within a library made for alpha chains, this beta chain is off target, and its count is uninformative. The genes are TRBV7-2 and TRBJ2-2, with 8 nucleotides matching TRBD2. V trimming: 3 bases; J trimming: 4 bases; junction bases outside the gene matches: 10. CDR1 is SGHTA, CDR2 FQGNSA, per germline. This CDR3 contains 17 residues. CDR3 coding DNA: TGTGCCAGCAGCTTGACAAATAGCGGGGTGAGCACCGGGGAGCTGTTTTTT. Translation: CASSLTNSGVSTGELFF.

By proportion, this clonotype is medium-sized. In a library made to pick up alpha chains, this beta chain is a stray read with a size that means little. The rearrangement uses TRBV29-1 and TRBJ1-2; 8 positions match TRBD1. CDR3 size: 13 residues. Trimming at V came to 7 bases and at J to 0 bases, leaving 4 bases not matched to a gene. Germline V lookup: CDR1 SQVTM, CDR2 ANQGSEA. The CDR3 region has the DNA TGCAGCGCGGACAGGGAAGCTAACTATGGCTACACCTTC. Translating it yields CSADREANYGYTF.

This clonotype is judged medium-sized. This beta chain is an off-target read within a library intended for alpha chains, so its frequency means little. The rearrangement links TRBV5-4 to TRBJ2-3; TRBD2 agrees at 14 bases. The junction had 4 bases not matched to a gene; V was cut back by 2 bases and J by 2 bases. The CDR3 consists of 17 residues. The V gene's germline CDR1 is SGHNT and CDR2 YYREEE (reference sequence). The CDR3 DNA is TGTGCCAGCAGCTTTAGACTAGCGGGAGGGACCACAGATACGCAGTATTTT. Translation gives CASSFRLAGGTTDTQYF. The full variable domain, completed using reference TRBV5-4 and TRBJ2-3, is ETGVTQSPTHLIKTRGQQVTLRCSSQSGHNTVSWYQQALGQGPQFIFQYYREEENGRGNFPPRFSGLQFPNYSSELNVNALELDDSALYLCASSFRLAGGTTDTQYFGPGTRLTVL.